Presented here are 21 T cell receptor beta chains from one specimen sequenced in a study of graft-versus-host responses after intestinal transplantation. Sequenced by immunoSEQ multiplex PCR; TCRdb stores in-frame clones only, minus some. The repertoire holds 75,000 to 100,000 clones, with around nine tenths as singletons. The sequences come from PBMCs, collected just under 460 days after intestinal transplant. The receptors stem from a human patient who received an intestinal transplant, so some T cells may come from the graft donor.

The chain has TRBV4-1 and TRBJ1-1, with a tentative D call TRBD1 (6 bases). The CDR3 is 14 residues long. V lost 3 bases to trimming and J lost 5 bases, with 13 bases between them. CDR1 MGHRA and CDR2 YSYEKL come from the germline V gene. The CDR3 DNA reads TGCGCCAGCAGCCACCCAGGGGAGGGGACTGAAGCTTTCTTT. Translating it yields CASSHPGEGTEAFF.

The rearrangement joins TRBV7-8 to TRBJ2-1; TRBD2 matches 8 bases. Trimming at V came to 1 base and at J to 6 bases, leaving 8 bases not matched to a gene. Germline lookup yields CDR1 SGHVS and CDR2 FQNEAQ. The CDR3 extends over 16 amino acids. The CDR3 DNA reads TGTGCCAGCAGCTTAGAGGGAGCGGGGGCCACCAATGAGCAGTTCTTC. Its translation is CASSLEGAGATNEQFF.

The rearrangement uses TRBV19 and TRBJ1-2, with TRBD1 matching over 8 bases. CDR1 is LNHDA and CDR2 is SQIVND in the germline V gene (reference sequence). CDR3 length equals 14 residues. J lost 6 bases, V lost 4 bases, and 7 bases had no gene match. The CDR3 region is CASSTRGQGDGYTF. CDR3 nucleotide sequence: TGTGCCAGTAGTACCCGAGGACAGGGCGATGGCTACACCTTC.

The chain employs TRBV28 and TRBJ1-6, with a weak D call TRBD1 (5 bases). CDR1 and CDR2 from the germline V gene are MDHEN and SYDVKM. The CDR3 length is 13 residues. Written as DNA, the CDR3 is TGTGCGTCCGGGGTCGAAAGGGGATCACCCCTCCACTTT. Its translation: CASGVERGSPLHF. The full variable domain, completed using reference TRBV28 and TRBJ1-6, is DVKVTQSSRYLVKRTGEKVFLECVQDMDHENMFWYRQDPGLGLRLIYFSYDVKMKEKGDIPEGYSVSREKKERFSLILESASTNQTSMYLCASGVERGSPLHFGNGTRLTVT.

V is TRBV2 and J is TRBJ2-3; D gene uncertain. There are 18 residues in the CDR3. Germline CDR1 is SNHLY and CDR2 is FYNNEI. Trimming cost V 1 base and J 2 bases, with 19 bases left between them. CDR3 in DNA: TGTGCCAGCAGTGAAGGACCTCAACAAGGACCAAACACAGATACGCAGTATTTT. It codes for CASSEGPQQGPNTDTQYF. The whole variable domain, remainder taken from reference TRBV2 and TRBJ2-3, is EPEVTQTPSHQVTQMGQEVILRCVPISNHLYFYWYRQILGQKVEFLVSFYNNEISEKSEIFDDQFSVERPDGSNFTLKIRSTKLEDSAMYFCASSEGPQQGPNTDTQYFGPGTRLTVL.

The table lists this clone with a count of one. The rearrangement uses TRBV19 and TRBJ1-3; the D is unclear. Germline-derived CDR1 and CDR2 are LNHDA and SQIVND (reference sequence). The ends were cut back, 5 bases at V and 0 bases at J, with 11 bases in the middle. This CDR3 is built from 15 residues. The CDR3 loop reads CASSAQGASGNTIYF. DNA of the CDR3: TGTGCCAGTAGTGCCCAAGGCGCCTCTGGAAACACCATATATTTT.

This clone occurred a few times. The CDR3 spells CASSLGGAPWDEQYF. The CDR3 region has the DNA TGTGCCAGCAGCTTGGGGGGGGCACCCTGGGACGAGCAGTACTTC. The genes are TRBV5-6 and TRBJ2-7; D tentatively fits TRBD1 or TRBD2 (6 bases each). Between the trimmed V and J ends, which lost 0 bases and 5 bases, there was a span of 15 bases. This CDR3 has 15 amino acids. Germline CDR1 reads SGHDT; CDR2 reads YYEEEE. Drawing the rest from reference TRBV5-6 and TRBJ2-7, the complete variable domain is DAGVTQSPTHLIKTRGQQVTLRCSPKSGHDTVSWYQQALGQGPQFIFQYYEEEERQRGNFPDRFSGHQFPNYSSELNVNALLLGDSALYLCASSLGGAPWDEQYFGPGTRLTVT.

The chain combines TRBV15 with TRBJ1-1; 7 bases align to TRBD1. V was pared by 0 bases and J by 5 bases, with 6 bases of the junction left unmatched. Per the germline V gene, CDR1 is LNHNV and CDR2 is YYDKDF (reference sequence). The CDR3 loop spans 15 amino acids. The CDR3 sequence is CATSRERAGGTEAFF. Written as DNA, the CDR3 is TGTGCCACCAGCAGAGAGCGGGCAGGGGGGACTGAAGCTTTCTTT.

This chain joins TRBV21-1 and TRBJ2-6; TRBD2, as called in the table, went unchecked against the DNA. TRBV21-1 is shown as a pseudogene. This CDR3 region has 19 residues. The CDR3 nucleotides are TGTGCCAGCAGCAAAGGAGATAGAGGGCCCTCCTCTGGGGCCAACGTCCTGACTTTC. Translation: CASSKGDRGPSSGANVLTF.

CDR3 bases: TGTGCCAGCAGTTACTCGGACAGGGTAGGAGAGACCCAGTACTTC. Protein product: CASSYSDRVGETQYF. The chain uses TRBV6-5 and TRBJ2-5; 8 bases map to TRBD1. V shed 0 bases, J shed 4 bases, and the junction held 4 bases outside the gene matches. This CDR3 is built from 15 residues. From germline, CDR1 is MNHEY and CDR2 SVGAGI.

The gene calls are TRBV11-1 and TRBJ2-1; a weak D match, TRBD1 (6 bases). V lost 4 bases and J 0 bases, leaving 13 bases between the germline ends. The CDR3 has 16 residues. Germline-derived CDR1 and CDR2 are SGHAT and FQDESV (reference sequence). Written as DNA, the CDR3 is TGTGCCAGCAGCTCCGGCGTGGACAGCTCCTACAATGAGCAGTTCTTC. Encoded protein: CASSSGVDSSYNEQFF.

The chain uses TRBV12-5 and TRBJ1-4; the D gene is possibly TRBD1 (5 bases). The CDR3 is 14 amino acids. Germline V gene sequence: CDR1 LGHNT, CDR2 FRNRAP. V lost 6 bases and J 7 bases, leaving 15 bases between the germline ends. The CDR3 protein is CASGFLGGSEKLFF. CDR3 in DNA: TGTGCTAGTGGCTTCCTGGGGGGATCTGAAAAACTGTTTTTT.

The CDR3 here is CASSIAAGLDGYTF. CDR3 DNA: TGTGCCAGTAGTATAGCGGCAGGGTTGGATGGCTACACCTTC. The V gene is TRBV19, the J gene TRBJ1-2; tentative D call: TRBD1 (5 bases). The V gene's germline CDR1 is LNHDA and CDR2 SQIVND (reference sequence). The CDR3 covers 14 residues. With 1 base removed from V and 6 bases from J, the gap between germline ends came to 12 bases.

There are a few counts of this clone. The V and J genes are TRBV18 and TRBJ2-1; no reliable D call. The CDR3 runs to 14 residues. Germline V gene data show CDR1 as KGHSH and CDR2 as LQKENI. V shed 1 base and J shed 5 bases, with 9 bases lying between them. CDR3 DNA sequence: TGTGCCAGCTCACCACAGGGTTTCGACAATGAGCAGTTCTTC. Residues: CASSPQGFDNEQFF.

V is TRBV28 and J is TRBJ1-1; 10 nucleotides agree with TRBD1. Germline-derived CDR1 and CDR2 are MDHEN and SYDVKM. The CDR3 is 13 amino acids. The V and J ends lost 10 bases and 4 bases, in that order; junction bases with no gene match: 6. CDR3 coding DNA: TGTGCCACTCGCCGGGACAGGGGCACTGAAGCTTTCTTT. Translated: CATRRDRGTEAFF.

The chain couples TRBV13 to TRBJ2-2; 7 bases are a match to TRBD1. This CDR3 has 16 amino acids. J was trimmed by 0 bases and V by 5 bases; bases with no gene match: 6. Germline V gives CDR1 PRHDT, CDR2 FYEKMQ (reference sequence). The chain's CDR3 is CASSPPDRANTGELFF. CDR3 bases: TGTGCCAGCAGCCCCCCCGACAGGGCGAACACCGGGGAGCTGTTTTTT.

The J gene is TRBJ1-2, the V gene TRBV5-6; possibly TRBD1 for D (6 bases). V lost 4 bases, J lost 7 bases, and 14 bases lay in between. The germline V gene encodes CDR1 SGHDT and CDR2 YYEEEE. The CDR3 loop spans 13 amino acids. The chain's CDR3 is CASSRTAGGGYTF. As DNA, the CDR3 is TGTGCCAGCAGCCGGACAGCTGGGGGTGGCTACACCTTC.

The chain employs TRBV5-1 and TRBJ2-1, with a tentative D call TRBD2 (6 bases). Germline V lookup: CDR1 SGHRS, CDR2 YFSETQ. The CDR3 runs to 14 residues. Trimming took off 3 bases at V and 7 bases at J, with 14 bases between the two ends. Here the CDR3 DNA reads TGCGCCAGCAGCTGGGGAGGATACGGGAATGAGCAGTTCTTC. Translation: CASSWGGYGNEQFF.

As for this clone: One end of the junction varies from germline; a read error may be responsible. Here the CDR3 DNA reads TGCGCCAGCAGTGAGTTGCGGGGGTCCGTCAATGAGCGGTTCTTC. Translation gives CASSELRGSVNERFF. The V gene is TRBV10-2, the J gene TRBJ2-1; 7 bases align to TRBD2. The V gene's germline CDR1 is WSHSY and CDR2 SAAADI. This CDR3 comprises 15 residues.

The chain is built from TRBV18 and TRBJ1-4; the D is unclear. In germline, CDR1 is KGHSH, CDR2 LQKENI. V dropped 1 base and J dropped 5 bases, with 11 bases sitting between them. The CDR3 runs 15 residues. CDR3 residues: CASSPLETGNEKLFF. For the CDR3, the DNA is TGTGCCAGCTCACCACTGGAGACGGGGAATGAAAAACTGTTTTTT.

The sample holds a few counts of this clone. V usage is TRBV5-1 and J usage is TRBJ2-1; TRBD2 is a possible D gene (7 bases). The CDR3 has 16 amino acids. Deletions cut 4 bases from V and 9 bases from J, with 23 bases between. Germline-derived CDR1 and CDR2 are SGHRS and YFSETQ. The CDR3 protein is CASSPLSAGALSEQFF. CDR3 DNA sequence: TGCGCCAGCAGCCCCCTGTCGGCGGGGGCCCTCTCTGAGCAGTTCTTC.